Below, one TCR beta chain is given with its context. What it recognizes is unknown. J was trimmed by 4 bases and V by 3 bases; bases with no gene match: 6. From germline, CDR1 is KGHDR and CDR2 SFDVKD. This CDR3 is 16 amino acids long. In the ViraFEST assay, antigen-specific CD4+ clonotypes were identified by expansion after peptide-pool stimulation. Following 10 days of culture, CD4+ T cells were isolated. According to the study, vaccine recipients showed no prior SARS-CoV-2 infection and negative nucleocapsid antibodies. It was with approximately 10 IU/ml IL-2 and around 10 ug/ml peptides that some 2 million PBMC per well were cultured. This record belongs to a study of vaccination effects on CD4 cells after COVID-19. The overall study: Either the BNT162b2 or mRNA-1273 vaccine was given to participants in two doses.

Study-wide points: Clonal contraction was marked in infection- and vaccine-induced clones late after vaccination. Healthy vaccinees' vaccine-induced clones included only 1 of 255 cross-reacting with common cold coronaviruses.

The data were produced by immunoSEQ multiplex PCR, yet TCRdb's version contains in-frame clones alone and is incomplete. The data hold about 63,000 clones, with roughly 80% observed a single time. This clonotype was obtained from a human donor who received a COVID-19 vaccine. The chain uses TRBV24-1 and TRBJ2-1; 9 nucleotides align to TRBD1. The source material was CD4+ T cells from PBMCs cultured with HCoV-OC43 spike peptides, sampled before COVID-19 vaccination. Sample subset: HCoV-OC43 spike overlapping peptide pool stimulation. The CDR3 nucleotides are TGTGCCACCAGTGATGGTGGGACAGGGTCTTACAATGAGCAGTTCTTC. It is translated as CATSDGGTGSYNEQFF.